A single sample gave rise to the 22 T cell receptor beta chains below, sequenced in a study of blood T cell repertoires in COVID-19. Clones were read by immunoSEQ multiplex PCR, and TCRdb kept only the in-frame ones, dropping some. In the table there are 140,000 to 150,000 clones, about 87% of which are singletons. Sequencing was done on a sample of PBMCs or T cells enriched from blood (not recorded which). These receptors all stem from a man in his sixties who had recovered from COVID-19.

The CDR3 spells CSVRLAGREQYF. The CDR3 bases are TGCAGCGTTCGACTAGCGGGTCGTGAGCAGTACTTC. V is TRBV29-1 and J is TRBJ2-7; 10 nucleotides line up with TRBD2. After removal of 5 bases from V and 7 bases from J, the junction contained 5 bases not matched to a gene. CDR3 length equals 12 residues. The germline V gene has CDR1 SQVTM and CDR2 ANQGSEA.

This sequence joins TRBV6-1 and TRBJ2-4, with 10 bases identical to TRBD2. This CDR3 has 20 residues. The V gene end was trimmed by 3 bases and the J gene end by 1 base; junction bases not matched to a gene: 15. Germline lookup yields CDR1 MNHNS and CDR2 SASEGT. CDR3 DNA sequence: TGTGCCAGCAGTGATTTGGCTAGCGGGAGAGGGCAATTGGCCAAAAACATTCAGTACTTC. It yields the protein CASSDLASGRGQLAKNIQYF.

This chain connects TRBV10-3 to TRBJ1-2, with TRBD1 matching over 7 bases. This CDR3 is built from 14 residues. CDR1 is ENHRY, CDR2 SYGVKD, per germline. The CDR3 coding sequence is TGTGCGGCCCAGCAGGGGGATATGGGCTATGGCTACACCTTC. Protein: CAAQQGDMGYGYTF.

The chain combines TRBV2 with TRBJ1-2; D call uncertain. The length of the CDR3 is 13 residues. Trimming took off 5 bases at V and 0 bases at J, with 7 bases between the two ends. Germline V gene lookup returns CDR1 SNHLY and CDR2 FYNNEI. As DNA, the CDR3 is TGTGCCAGCAGTAGGACTACTAACTATGGCTACACCTTC. Its translation is CASSRTTNYGYTF.

The CDR3 coding sequence is TGTGCCATACGCCCGAGGGTACAAGAAAAACTGTTTTTT. The encoded protein is CAIRPRVQEKLFF. This chain uses TRBV10-3 with TRBJ1-4; D gene unclear. V was shortened by 9 bases and J by 8 bases, with 16 bases between the two germline ends. In germline, CDR1 is ENHRY, CDR2 SYGVKD. The CDR3 has 13 residues.

V usage is TRBV6-4 and J usage is TRBJ2-1; 12 positions agree with TRBD2. The CDR3 is 15 residues long. Germline V gene data show CDR1 as MRHNA and CDR2 as SNTAGT. The trim removed 4 bases at V and 7 bases at J, leaving 5 bases unmatched. The CDR3 nucleotides read TGTGCCAGCAGTGGTGGACTAGCGGGGATGAATGAGCAGTTCTTC. Translated, it gives CASSGGLAGMNEQFF.

J is TRBJ1-3 and V is TRBV5-4, with D possibly matching TRBD1 (6 bases). The CDR3 is 16 residues long. CDR1 and CDR2 from the germline V gene are SGHNT and YYREEE (reference sequence). V was shortened by 5 bases and J by 0 bases, with 15 bases between the two germline ends. The CDR3 coding sequence is TGTGCCAGCAGTCGGTTTACAGGGAGCTCTGGAAACACCATATATTTT. This encodes CASSRFTGSSGNTIYF. The full variable domain, with the rest looked up from reference TRBV5-4 and TRBJ1-3, is ETGVTQSPTHLIKTRGQQVTLRCSSQSGHNTVSWYQQALGQGPQFIFQYYREEENGRGNFPPRFSGLQFPNYSSELNVNALELDDSALYLCASSRFTGSSGNTIYFGEGSWLTVV.

In its sample, this clone was seen once. The chain couples TRBV7-9 to TRBJ1-1; D ambiguous. Germline CDR1 is SEHNR and CDR2 is FQNEAQ (reference sequence). Deletions cut 0 bases from V and 0 bases from J, with 5 bases between. This CDR3 comprises 14 residues. CDR3 sequence: CASSLAGMNTEAFF. The CDR3 DNA reads TGTGCCAGCAGCTTAGCGGGCATGAACACTGAAGCTTTCTTT.

The chain recombines TRBV6-1 with TRBJ1-2; 9 bases are a match to TRBD1. This CDR3 is 15 amino acids long. The J segment lost 5 bases and the V segment lost 2 bases, leaving 6 bases of the junction unmatched. Germline values: CDR1 MNHNS, CDR2 SASEGT. The CDR3 protein is CASSERSGQGYGYTF. The CDR3 coding sequence is TGTGCCAGCAGTGAAAGGTCGGGACAGGGTTATGGCTACACCTTC.

The CDR3 here is CASSGEQGSPNTEAFF. The CDR3 DNA reads as TGTGCCAGTAGTGGGGAACAGGGATCACCGAACACTGAAGCTTTCTTT. V usage is TRBV19 and J usage is TRBJ1-1; D might be TRBD1 (6 bases). Trimming shortened V by 5 bases and J by 1 base, and 17 bases separated the two germline ends. Per the germline V gene, CDR1 is LNHDA and CDR2 is SQIVND (reference sequence). This CDR3 has 16 residues.

The chain is built from TRBV2 and TRBJ1-1; 8 nucleotides align to TRBD1. Trimming removed 10 bases from V and 8 bases from J; junction bases left unmatched: 9. There are 12 residues in the CDR3. The V gene's germline CDR1 is SNHLY and CDR2 FYNNEI. The CDR3 loop reads CANPIRDREAFF. The DNA for the CDR3 is TGTGCCAACCCAATCCGGGACAGGGAAGCTTTCTTT.

The J gene is TRBJ2-4, the V gene TRBV5-4; TRBD2 aligns across 9 bases. The CDR3 has 16 residues. V gave up 3 bases and J gave up 4 bases; unmatched junction bases: 8. CDR1 is SGHNT, CDR2 YYREEE, per germline (reference sequence). CDR3: CASSSASTSGKNIQYF. The CDR3 coding sequence is TGTGCCAGCAGCTCGGCCTCGACTAGCGGTAAAAACATTCAGTACTTC.

The chain uses TRBV6-4 and TRBJ1-2; a weak D match, TRBD1 (6 bases). CDR1 is MRHNA, CDR2 SNTAGT, per germline. Trimming shortened V by 6 bases and J by 7 bases, and 15 bases separated the two germline ends. The CDR3 is made up of 13 amino acids. The CDR3 here is CASRQEGGAGYTF. CDR3 sequence (DNA): TGTGCCAGCAGGCAGGAAGGGGGAGCTGGCTACACCTTC.

This clone showed up just a few times. The chain uses TRBV4-1 and TRBJ1-5; D gene ambiguous. Germline V gene data show CDR1 as MGHRA and CDR2 as YSYEKL. The CDR3 has 17 residues. V was clipped by 5 bases and J by 4 bases, with 21 bases between them. In DNA form, the CDR3 reads TGCGCCAGCAGCGACTGGCGGGGTGATGGGCCGAATCAGCCCCAGCATTTT. As protein: CASSDWRGDGPNQPQHF.

This clone has just one count. The chain has TRBV3-1 (or the pseudogene TRBV3-2) and TRBJ2-1, with TRBD2 matching 8 bases. The CDR3 extends over 14 amino acids. CDR1 and CDR2 from the germline V gene are LGHDT and YNNKEL (reference sequence). The ends lost 4 bases at V and 11 bases at J; junction bases unmatched: 10. DNA for the CDR3: TGTGCCAGCAGCCCCGGTTCGGGGGGGGGAAAGCAGTTCTTC. This translates into CASSPGSGGGKQFF.

The chain is built from TRBV24-1 and TRBJ2-3; 10 positions agree with TRBD1. CDR1 is KGHDR and CDR2 is SFDVKD in the germline V gene. The CDR3 runs to 20 residues. Trimming removed 1 base from V and 4 bases from J; junction bases left unmatched: 16. This chain's CDR3 is CATSDFSWKAGQGGSDTQYF. CDR3 nucleotide sequence: TGTGCCACCAGTGATTTTAGCTGGAAAGCTGGACAGGGGGGTTCAGATACGCAGTATTTT.

This chain uses TRBV7-3 with TRBJ2-3, with 10 bases aligning to TRBD2. In germline, CDR1 is SGHTA, CDR2 FQGTGA. V lost 5 bases and J lost 4; bases outside the gene matches: 12. The CDR3 has 17 amino acids. The CDR3 nucleotides read TGTGCCAGCAGCCCCTACGGCCGACTAGCGGGCCCAGATACGCAGTATTTT. This gives the protein CASSPYGRLAGPDTQYF. The entire variable domain, with the rest obtained from reference TRBV7-3 and TRBJ2-3, is as follows: GAGVSQTPSNKVTEKGKYVELRCDPISGHTALYWYRQSLGQGPEFLIYFQGTGAADDSGLPNDRFFAVRPEGSVSTLKIQRTERGDSAVYLCASSPYGRLAGPDTQYFGPGTRLTVL.

The V call is TRBV6-5, the J call TRBJ2-7; 13 bases are a match to TRBD2. V trimming: 6 bases; J trimming: 7 bases; junction bases outside the gene matches: 3. Germline loops: CDR1 MNHEY, CDR2 SVGAGI. This CDR3 contains 13 residues. The CDR3 spells CASRLAGGMEQYF. CDR3 coding DNA: TGTGCCAGCAGACTAGCGGGGGGGATGGAGCAGTACTTC.

This chain joins TRBV6-5 and TRBJ1-5; tentative D call: TRBD1 (6 bases). The V end lost 5 bases, the J end lost 5 bases, and 10 bases lay between the germline ends. The CDR3 is 13 amino acids. Germline CDR1 and CDR2: MNHEY and SVGAGI. CDR3 DNA sequence: TGTGCCAGCAGTACAGGGTCGGATCAGCCCCAGCATTTT. It yields the protein CASSTGSDQPQHF.

V and J are TRBV5-1 and TRBJ1-1; 9 bases fit TRBD1. The CDR3 is 13 residues long. Germline CDR1 is SGHRS and CDR2 is YFSETQ. With 4 bases clipped from V and 11 bases from J, the junction kept 9 bases outside the gene matches. CDR3 loop: CASSRKQGAVAFF. The CDR3 DNA reads as TGCGCCAGCAGCCGGAAACAGGGGGCGGTGGCTTTCTTT.

This clone was detected only once. The chain employs TRBV18 and TRBJ2-5; 7 bases line up with TRBD1. Trimming at V came to 0 bases and at J to 2 bases, leaving 0 bases not matched to a gene. The CDR3 extends over 14 amino acids. CDR1 is KGHSH, CDR2 LQKENI, per germline. CDR3 region: CASSPPGQQETQYF. In DNA form, the CDR3 reads TGTGCCAGCTCACCACCGGGACAGCAAGAGACCCAGTACTTC.

This chain uses TRBV28 with TRBJ1-5; 7 nucleotides agree with TRBD1. V shed 6 bases, J shed 7 bases, and the junction held 9 bases outside the gene matches. The germline V gene has CDR1 MDHEN and CDR2 SYDVKM. The CDR3 covers 14 residues. CDR3 coding DNA: TGTGCCAGCAGGAACGCAGGGGGTGGGCAGCCCCAGCATTTT. Protein product: CASRNAGGGQPQHF.